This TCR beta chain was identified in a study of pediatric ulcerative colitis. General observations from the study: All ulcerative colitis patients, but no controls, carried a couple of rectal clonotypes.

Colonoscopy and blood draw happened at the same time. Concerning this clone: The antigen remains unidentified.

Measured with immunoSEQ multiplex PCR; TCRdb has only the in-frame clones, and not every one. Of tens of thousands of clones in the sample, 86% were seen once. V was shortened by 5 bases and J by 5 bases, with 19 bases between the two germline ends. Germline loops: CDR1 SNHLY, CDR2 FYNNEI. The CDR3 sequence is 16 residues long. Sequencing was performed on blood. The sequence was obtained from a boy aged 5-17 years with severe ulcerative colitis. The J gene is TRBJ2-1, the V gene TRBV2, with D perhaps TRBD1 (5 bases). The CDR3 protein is CASSRQHPTINNEQFF. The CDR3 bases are TGTGCCAGCAGTCGACAGCATCCCACCATAAACAATGAGCAGTTCTTC.